What follows describes a single TCR beta chain. This sample is part of a study of CD8 T cells in Susac syndrome. It was with random hexamers that 0.5 to 1 ug RNA was reverse transcribed. TCRdb re-called the immunoSEQ multiplex PCR reads through MiXCR, storing one row per CDR3 protein. The sample yields 100,000 to 150,000 distinct CDR3 sequences, about 95% seen once. The TCR sequence derives from a human donor in good health. The specimen sequenced was CD4+ T cells from PBMCs.

CDR3 protein: CASSLGGTAKGTQYF. CDR3 nucleotides: TGCGCCAGCAGCCTGGGGGGGACGGCGAAAGGGACCCAGTACTTC. This chain links TRBV5-1 with TRBJ2-5; 7 bases fit TRBD2. With 4 bases clipped from V and 7 bases from J, the junction kept 13 bases outside the gene matches. Per germline, CDR1 SGHRS and CDR2 YFSETQ. CDR3 length equals 15 residues.